This paragraph covers one TCR beta chain sequence. Original data processing: Quantification of nucleated cells was approximated via reference gene primer amplification. Data came from immunoSEQ multiplex PCR; TCRdb stores just in-frame clones and leaves some out. That table gives V, J and clone size, and the DNA gave D and trimming. The table includes 100,000 to 150,000 clones, more than 70% detected once. The data originate from a study of blood T cell repertoires in COVID-19. Study-level background: COVID-19 samples collected from the United States, Italy and Spain covered acute and convalescent phases. PBMCs, B-cell-depleted T cells, or T cells provided the cDNA or gDNA that made up the material.

The germline gives CDR1 MDHEN, CDR2 SYDVKM. Unmatched junction bases numbered 6, after V lost 8 bases and J lost 5 bases. The CDR3 runs to 13 residues. The J gene is TRBJ1-2, the V gene TRBV28; 9 bases fit TRBD1. Material: peripheral blood. This receptor was obtained from a man in his sixties or seventies with acute or convalescent COVID-19. DNA for the CDR3: TGTGCCAGCCGTACAGGGGGCGCGTATGGCTACACCTTC. It translates to CASRTGGAYGYTF.